This T cell receptor beta chain was found in a study of graft-versus-host responses after intestinal transplantation. As concerns this clone: No antigen is known for it.

Produced via immunoSEQ multiplex PCR; TCRdb's table is partial and in-frame only. The sample has 90,000 to 150,000 clones, about 95% seen once; the top ten hold around 3.3%. Trimming removed 4 bases from V and 4 bases from J; junction bases left unmatched: 7. Germline CDR1 and CDR2: SGDLS and YYNGEE. The CDR3 sequence is 14 residues long. The sequence derives from a human donor who received an intestinal transplant. Sequencing was performed on unstimulated CD8+ T cells sorted from spleen or lymph node cells, taken before intestinal transplant. The chain uses TRBV9 and TRBJ2-5; 7 bases agree with TRBD1. CDR3 residues: CASSQQGLAETQYF. The CDR3 DNA follows: TGTGCCAGCAGCCAACAGGGGCTAGCAGAGACCCAGTACTTC.